This T cell receptor beta chain emerged from a study of cytomegalovirus exposure and HLA in healthy donors. Study in general: Approximately 80 million unique TCRs from HLA-typed donors were held in an early data release.

A remark on this clone: Its antigen is as yet unknown.

J was trimmed by 7 bases and V by 4 bases; bases with no gene match: 9. This CDR3 region has 16 residues. CDR1 and CDR2 (germline): SGHRS, YFSETQ. Findings and caveats of the study: In an earlier analysis, productive rearrangement rates for most beta V segments clustered near 90% or 30%.

The PCR ran on 60 Vbeta and 13 Jbeta primers. Only in-frame clones appear in the TCRdb table, and some are missing; sequencing was by immunoSEQ multiplex PCR. The data contain some 200,000 clones, approximately 80% of them singletons. The chain is built from TRBV5-1 and TRBJ1-6; TRBD1 matches 9 bases. The clonotype comes from a boy younger than 18 in good health and CMV-seronegative. The specimen was PBMCs. In DNA form, the CDR3 reads TGCGCCAGCAGCGACGGGACAGGGTTACGGAATTCACCCCTCCACTTT. Translated: CASSDGTGLRNSPLHF.